This TCR beta chain was documented in a study of blood T cell repertoires in COVID-19. As for the study in general: Samples of COVID-19 (acute and convalescent) were obtained from the United States, Italy and Spain. Sources were T cells, B-cell-depleted T cells, or PBMCs; the material itself was cDNA or gDNA.

The ends were cut back, 6 bases at V and 3 bases at J, with 14 bases in the middle. This CDR3 has 15 residues. CDR1 KGHSH and CDR2 LQKENI come from the germline V gene. As handled by the study authors: Researchers report that nucleated cell counts were estimated from reference gene primer amplification. Measured with immunoSEQ multiplex PCR; TCRdb has only the in-frame clones, and not every one. For V, J and clone size, that table is used; D and trimming come from the DNA. The data show a few hundred thousand clones, with about 83% seen just once and 1.5% to 2% held by the top ten. The specimen was peripheral blood. The chain couples TRBV18 to TRBJ1-4, with D maybe TRBD1 (6 bases). The clonotype originates from a woman in her forties or fifties with acute or convalescent COVID-19. CDR3 region: CASSEQGFSNEKLFF. CDR3 in DNA: TGTGCCAGCTCCGAACAGGGTTTTTCTAATGAAAAACTGTTTTTT. Using reference TRBV18 and TRBJ1-4 for the parts outside the CDR3, the full variable domain is NAGVMQNPRHLVRRRGQEARLRCSPMKGHSHVYWYRQLPEEGLKFMVYLQKENIIDESGMPKERFSAEFPKEGPSILRIQQVVRGDSAAYFCASSEQGFSNEKLFFGSGTQLSVL.